The entry that follows covers one T cell receptor beta chain sequence. What it binds is not known. TCRdb passed the 5' RACE reads through MiXCR, listing each CDR3 protein once. The sample carries about 62,000 distinct CDR3 sequences, around 30% recorded once. Naive CD4+ cells had CD25+ Tregs removed. CDR3 length: 17 residues. The germline CDR1 and CDR2 sequences are SGHKS and YYEKEE (reference sequence). The V and J ends lost 4 bases and 0 bases respectively, with 20 bases between them. Study results and limitations: Tumor Tregs overlapped most with tumor, then blood, naive CD4+ cells. Larger-cohort validation covered only one TCR beta V-J rearrangement. In terms of TCR gene usage, tumor memory CD4+ T cells clustered together with blood and lymph node memory CD4+ cells, as well as with lymph node naive CD4+ cells.

The sample comprised tumor-infiltrating naive CD4+ T cells sorted from the breast tumor. The subset here: naive CD4+ T cells, CD4+CD45RA+CD25-. The origin of this receptor is a female donor with breast cancer. The gene calls are TRBV5-5 and TRBJ2-7; D is perhaps TRBD2 (5 bases). Written as DNA, the CDR3 is TGTGCCAGCAGCCCGGATAAGTGGACTTGGAGCTCCTACGAGCAGTACTTC. This sequence encodes CASSPDKWTWSSYEQYF.